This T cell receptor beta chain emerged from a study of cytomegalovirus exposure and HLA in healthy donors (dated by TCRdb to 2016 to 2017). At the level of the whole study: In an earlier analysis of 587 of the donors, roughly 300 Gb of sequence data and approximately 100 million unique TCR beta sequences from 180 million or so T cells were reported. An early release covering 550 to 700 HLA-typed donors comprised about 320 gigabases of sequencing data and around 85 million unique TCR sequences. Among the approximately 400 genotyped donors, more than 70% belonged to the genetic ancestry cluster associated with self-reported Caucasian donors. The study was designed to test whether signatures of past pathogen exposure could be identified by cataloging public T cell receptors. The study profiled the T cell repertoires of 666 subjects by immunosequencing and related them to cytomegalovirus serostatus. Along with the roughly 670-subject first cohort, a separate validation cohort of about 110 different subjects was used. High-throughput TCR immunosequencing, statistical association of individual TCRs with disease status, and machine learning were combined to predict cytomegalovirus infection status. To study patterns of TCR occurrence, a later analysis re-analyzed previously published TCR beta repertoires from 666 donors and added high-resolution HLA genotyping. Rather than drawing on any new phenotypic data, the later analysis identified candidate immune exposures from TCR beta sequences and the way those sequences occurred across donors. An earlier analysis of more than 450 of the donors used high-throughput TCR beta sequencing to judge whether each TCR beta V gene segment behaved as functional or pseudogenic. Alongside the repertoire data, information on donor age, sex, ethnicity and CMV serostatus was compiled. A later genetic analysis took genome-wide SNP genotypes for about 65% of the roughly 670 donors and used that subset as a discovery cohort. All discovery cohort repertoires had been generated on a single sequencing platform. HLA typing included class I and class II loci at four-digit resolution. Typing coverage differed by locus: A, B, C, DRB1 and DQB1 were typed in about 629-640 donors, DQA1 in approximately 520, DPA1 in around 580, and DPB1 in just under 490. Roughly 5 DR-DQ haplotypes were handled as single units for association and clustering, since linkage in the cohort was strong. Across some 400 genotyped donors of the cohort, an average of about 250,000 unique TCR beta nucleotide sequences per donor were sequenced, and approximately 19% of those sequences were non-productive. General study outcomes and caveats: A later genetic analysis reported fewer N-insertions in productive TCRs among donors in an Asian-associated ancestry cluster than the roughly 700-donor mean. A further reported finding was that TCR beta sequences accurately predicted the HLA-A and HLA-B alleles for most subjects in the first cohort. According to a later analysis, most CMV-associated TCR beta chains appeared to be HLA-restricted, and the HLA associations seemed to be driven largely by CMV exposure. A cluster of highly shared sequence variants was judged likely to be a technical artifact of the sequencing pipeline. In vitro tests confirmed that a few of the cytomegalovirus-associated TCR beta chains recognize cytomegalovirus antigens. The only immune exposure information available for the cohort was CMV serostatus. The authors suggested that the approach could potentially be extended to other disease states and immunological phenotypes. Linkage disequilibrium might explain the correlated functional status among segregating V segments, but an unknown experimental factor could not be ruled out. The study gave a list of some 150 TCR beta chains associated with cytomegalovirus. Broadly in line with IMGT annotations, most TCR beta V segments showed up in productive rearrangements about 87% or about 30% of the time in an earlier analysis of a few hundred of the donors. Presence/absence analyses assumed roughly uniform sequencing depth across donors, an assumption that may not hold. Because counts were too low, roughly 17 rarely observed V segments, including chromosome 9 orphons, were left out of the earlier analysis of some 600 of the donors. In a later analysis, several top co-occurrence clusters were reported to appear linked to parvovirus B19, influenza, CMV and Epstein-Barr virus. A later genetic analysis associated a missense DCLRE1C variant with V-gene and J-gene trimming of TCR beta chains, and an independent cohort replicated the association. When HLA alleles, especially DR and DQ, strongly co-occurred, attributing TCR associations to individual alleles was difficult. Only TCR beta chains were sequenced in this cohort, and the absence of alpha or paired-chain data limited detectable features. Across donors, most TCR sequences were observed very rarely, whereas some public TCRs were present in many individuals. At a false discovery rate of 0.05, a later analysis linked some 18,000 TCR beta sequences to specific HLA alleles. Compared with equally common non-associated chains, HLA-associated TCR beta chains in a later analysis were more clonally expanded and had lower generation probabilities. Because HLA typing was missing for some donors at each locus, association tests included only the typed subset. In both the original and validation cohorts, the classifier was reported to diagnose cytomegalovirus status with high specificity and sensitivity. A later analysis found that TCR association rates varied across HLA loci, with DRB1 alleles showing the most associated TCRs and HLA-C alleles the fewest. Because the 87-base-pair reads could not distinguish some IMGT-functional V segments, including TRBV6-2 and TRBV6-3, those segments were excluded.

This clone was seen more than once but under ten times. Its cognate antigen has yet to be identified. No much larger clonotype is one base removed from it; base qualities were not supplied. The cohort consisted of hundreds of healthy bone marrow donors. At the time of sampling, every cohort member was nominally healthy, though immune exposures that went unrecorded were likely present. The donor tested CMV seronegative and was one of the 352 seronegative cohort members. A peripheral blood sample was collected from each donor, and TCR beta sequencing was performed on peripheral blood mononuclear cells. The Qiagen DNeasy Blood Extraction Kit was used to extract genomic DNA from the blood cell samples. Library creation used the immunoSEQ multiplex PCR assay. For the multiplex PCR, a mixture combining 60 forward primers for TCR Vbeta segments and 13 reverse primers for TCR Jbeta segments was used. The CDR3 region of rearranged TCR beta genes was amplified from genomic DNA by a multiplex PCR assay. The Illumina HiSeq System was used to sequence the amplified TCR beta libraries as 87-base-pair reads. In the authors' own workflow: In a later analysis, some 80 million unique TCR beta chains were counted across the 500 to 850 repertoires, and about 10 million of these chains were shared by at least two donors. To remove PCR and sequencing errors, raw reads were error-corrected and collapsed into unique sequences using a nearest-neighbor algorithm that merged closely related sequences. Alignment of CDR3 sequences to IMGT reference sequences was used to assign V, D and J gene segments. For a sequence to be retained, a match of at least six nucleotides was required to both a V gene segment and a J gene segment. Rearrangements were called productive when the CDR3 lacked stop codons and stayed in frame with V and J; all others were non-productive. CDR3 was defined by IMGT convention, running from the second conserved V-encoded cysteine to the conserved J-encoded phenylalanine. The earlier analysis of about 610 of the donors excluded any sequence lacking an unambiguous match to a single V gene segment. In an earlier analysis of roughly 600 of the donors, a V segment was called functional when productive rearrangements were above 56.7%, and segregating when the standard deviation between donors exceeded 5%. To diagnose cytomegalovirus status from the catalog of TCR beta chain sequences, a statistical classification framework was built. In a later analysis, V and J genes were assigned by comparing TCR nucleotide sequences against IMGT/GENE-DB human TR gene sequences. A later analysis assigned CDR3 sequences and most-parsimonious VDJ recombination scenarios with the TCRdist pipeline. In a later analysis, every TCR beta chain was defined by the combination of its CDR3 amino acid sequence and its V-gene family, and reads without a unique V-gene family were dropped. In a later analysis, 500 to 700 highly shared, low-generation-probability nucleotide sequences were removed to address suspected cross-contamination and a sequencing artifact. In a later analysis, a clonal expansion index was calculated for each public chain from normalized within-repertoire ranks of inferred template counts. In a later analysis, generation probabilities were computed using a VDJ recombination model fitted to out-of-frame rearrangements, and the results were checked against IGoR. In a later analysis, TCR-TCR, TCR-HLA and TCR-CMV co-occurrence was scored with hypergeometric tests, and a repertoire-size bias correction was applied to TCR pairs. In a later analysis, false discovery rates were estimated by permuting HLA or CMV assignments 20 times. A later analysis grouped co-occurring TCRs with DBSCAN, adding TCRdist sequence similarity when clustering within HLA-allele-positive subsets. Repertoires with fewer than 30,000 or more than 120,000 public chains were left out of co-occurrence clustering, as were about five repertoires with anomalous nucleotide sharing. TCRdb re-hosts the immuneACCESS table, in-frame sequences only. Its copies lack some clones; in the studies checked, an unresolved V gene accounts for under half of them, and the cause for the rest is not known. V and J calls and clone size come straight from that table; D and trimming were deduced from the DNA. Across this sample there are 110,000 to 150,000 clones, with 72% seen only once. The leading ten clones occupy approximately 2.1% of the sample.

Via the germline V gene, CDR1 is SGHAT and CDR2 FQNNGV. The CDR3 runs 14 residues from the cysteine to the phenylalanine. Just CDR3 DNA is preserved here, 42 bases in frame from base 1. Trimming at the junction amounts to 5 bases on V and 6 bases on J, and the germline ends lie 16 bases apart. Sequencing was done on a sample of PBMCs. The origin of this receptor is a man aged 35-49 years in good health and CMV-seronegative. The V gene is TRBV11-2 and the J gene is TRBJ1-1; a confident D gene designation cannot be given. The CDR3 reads CASSPWGEAAEAFF. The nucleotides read TGTGCCAGCAGCCCGTGGGGAGAGGCCGCTGAAGCTTTCTTT. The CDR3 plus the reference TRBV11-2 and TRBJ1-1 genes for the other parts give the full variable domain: EAGVAQSPRYKIIEKRQSVAFWCNPISGHATLYWYQQILGQGPKLLIQFQNNGVVDDSQLPKDRFSAERLKGVDSTLKIQPAKLEDSAVYLCASSPWGEAAEAFFGQGTRLTVV.